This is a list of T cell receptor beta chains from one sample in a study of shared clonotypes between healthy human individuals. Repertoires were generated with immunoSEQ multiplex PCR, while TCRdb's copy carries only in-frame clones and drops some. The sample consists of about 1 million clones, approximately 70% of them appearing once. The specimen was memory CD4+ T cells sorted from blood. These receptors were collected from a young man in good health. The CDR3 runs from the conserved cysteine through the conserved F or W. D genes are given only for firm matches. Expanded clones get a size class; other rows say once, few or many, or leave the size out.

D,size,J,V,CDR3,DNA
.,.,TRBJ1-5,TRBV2,CASREGWYGGPGQPQHF,TGTGCCAGCAGGGAGGGGTGGTATGGGGGACCCGGTCAGCCCCAGCATTTT
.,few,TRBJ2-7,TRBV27,CASSRYPGQSYEQYF,TGTGCCAGCAGCCGTTACCCAGGACAGAGCTACGAGCAGTACTTC
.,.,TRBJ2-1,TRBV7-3,CASKAGYKDEQFF,TGTGCCAGCAAGGCAGGGTATAAGGATGAGCAGTTCTTC
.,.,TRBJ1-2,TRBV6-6,CASSYAERNYGYTF,TGTGCCAGCAGTTACGCCGAAAGAAACTATGGCTACACCTTC
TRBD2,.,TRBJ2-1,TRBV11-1,CASSLAGGGVYNEQFF,TGTGCCAGCAGCTTAGCTGGCGGGGGGGTCTACAATGAGCAGTTCTTC
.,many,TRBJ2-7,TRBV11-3,CASSSVWDPKQYF,TGTGCCAGCAGCTCCGTTTGGGACCCCAAGCAGTACTTC
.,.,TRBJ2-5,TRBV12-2,CASRPFEAWQETQYF,TGTGCAAGTCGCCCTTTTGAGGCGTGGCAAGAGACCCAGTACTTC
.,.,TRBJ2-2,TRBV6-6,CASSYQAGELFF,TGTGCCAGCAGTTACCAGGCCGGGGAGCTGTTTTTT
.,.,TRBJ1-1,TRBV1,CTSSLKRVTNTEAFF,TGCACCAGCAGTCTGAAGCGGGTTACCAACACTGAAGCTTTCTTT
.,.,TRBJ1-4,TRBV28,CASSPHGTNEKLFF,TGTGCCAGCAGCCCGCACGGAACTAATGAAAAACTGTTTTTT
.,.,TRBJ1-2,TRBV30,CAWSVGRQVVGYTF,TGTGCCTGGAGTGTTGGGAGACAGGTGGTCGGCTACACCTTC
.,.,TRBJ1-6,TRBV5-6,CASSRPPGSYSPLHF,TGTGCCAGCAGCCGCCCCCCCGGTAGCTATTCACCCCTCCACTTT
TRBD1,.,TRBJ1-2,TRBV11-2,CASSLGQGLIYGYTF,TGTGCCAGCAGCCTGGGACAGGGCTTAATCTATGGCTACACCTTC
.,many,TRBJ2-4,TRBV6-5,CASRGLGIGKNIQYF,TGTGCCAGCAGGGGTTTGGGCATAGGTAAAAACATTCAGTACTTC
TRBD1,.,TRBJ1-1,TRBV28,CASRTGQGGNTEAFF,TGTGCCAGCAGGACAGGACAGGGAGGAAACACTGAAGCTTTCTTT
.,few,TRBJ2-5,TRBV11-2,CASSIRRGQGETQYF,TGTGCCAGCAGCATTAGACGGGGGCAGGGGGAGACCCAGTACTTC
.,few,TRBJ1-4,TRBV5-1,CASSLEQGGEKLFF,TGCGCCAGCAGCTTGGAACAGGGAGGCGAAAAACTGTTTTTT
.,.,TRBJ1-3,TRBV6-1,CASSAETGSGNTIYF,TGTGCCAGCAGCGCCGAGACAGGCTCTGGAAACACCATATATTTT
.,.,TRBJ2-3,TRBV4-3,CASSQDIRRHGTDTQYF,TGCGCCAGCAGCCAAGATATCCGGCGACATGGCACAGATACGCAGTATTTT
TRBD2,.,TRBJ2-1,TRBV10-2,CASYPGTRGSDEQFF,TGCGCCAGTTACCCCGGGACTAGGGGTTCCGATGAGCAGTTCTTC
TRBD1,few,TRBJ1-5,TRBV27,CASSRGQTQPQHF,TGTGCCAGCAGTCGGGGACAGACTCAGCCCCAGCATTTT
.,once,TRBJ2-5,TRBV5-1,CASSTAGGETQYF,TGCGCCAGCTCCACGGCTGGTGGGGAGACCCAGTACTTC
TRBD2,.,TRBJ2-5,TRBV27,CASRKRTSGSRETQYF,TGTGCCAGCAGAAAACGGACTAGCGGGAGCAGAGAGACCCAGTACTTC
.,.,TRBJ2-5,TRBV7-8,CASSTEGGTQYF,TGTGCCAGCAGCACCGAGGGAGGGACCCAGTACTTC
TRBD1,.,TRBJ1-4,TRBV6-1,CASVTGTGFEKLFF,TGTGCCAGCGTAACCGGGACAGGGTTTGAAAAACTGTTTTTT
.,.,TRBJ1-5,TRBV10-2,CASSIQGNQPQHF,TGCGCCAGCAGTATTCAGGGCAATCAGCCCCAGCATTTT
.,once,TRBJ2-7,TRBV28,CASRGTGSHPDEQYF,TGTGCCAGCAGGGGCACTGGATCCCACCCTGACGAGCAGTACTTC
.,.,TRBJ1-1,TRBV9,CASDKDAGNTEAFF,TGTGCCAGCGACAAGGATGCAGGGAACACTGAAGCTTTCTTT
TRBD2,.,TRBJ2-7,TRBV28,CASSLGPAGEQYF,TGTGCCAGCAGTTTAGGTCCAGCGGGGGAGCAGTACTTC
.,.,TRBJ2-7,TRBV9,CASSVGGSEQYF,TGTGCCAGCAGCGTAGGGGGGAGCGAGCAGTACTTC
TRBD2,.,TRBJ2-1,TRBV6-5,CASSLAGVSSYNEQFF,TGTGCCAGCAGTTTAGCGGGGGTGAGCTCCTACAATGAGCAGTTCTTC
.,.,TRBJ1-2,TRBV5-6,CASSLAGSDYIYGYTF,TGTGCCAGCAGCTTGGCGGGCAGCGATTATATCTATGGCTACACCTTC
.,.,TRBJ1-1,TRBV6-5,CASRRDNTAKAFF,TGTGCCAGCAGGAGGGACAACACAGCGAAAGCTTTCTTT
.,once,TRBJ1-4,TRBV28,CASREGRFYEKLFF,TGTGCCAGCAGAGAGGGCAGATTTTATGAAAAACTGTTTTTT
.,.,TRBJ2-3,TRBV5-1,CASSWGGLGTDTQYF,TGCGCCAGCAGCTGGGGGGGCCTTGGCACAGATACGCAGTATTTT
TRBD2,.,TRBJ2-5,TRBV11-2,CASSLDFSGLAGGRKETQYF,TGTGCCAGCAGCTTAGATTTTTCGGGACTAGCGGGGGGGAGAAAAGAGACCCAGTACTTC
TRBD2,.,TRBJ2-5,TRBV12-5,CASGLVSGLAGAETQYF,TGTGCTAGTGGTTTGGTCTCTGGACTAGCGGGAGCAGAGACCCAGTACTTC
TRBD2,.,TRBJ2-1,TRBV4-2,CASSYGAGGTYNEQFF,TGTGCCAGCAGTTACGGAGCGGGGGGGACCTACAATGAGCAGTTCTTC
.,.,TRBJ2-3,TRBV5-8,CASSLGAALSTDTQYF,TGTGCCAGCAGCCTCGGTGCGGCCCTTAGCACAGATACGCAGTATTTT
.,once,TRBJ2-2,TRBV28,CASSETDPPATGELFF,TGTGCCAGCAGTGAGACGGATCCTCCTGCGACCGGGGAGCTGTTTTTT
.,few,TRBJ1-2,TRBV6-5,CASSYSISSYGYTF,TGTGCCAGCAGTTACTCGATTTCGTCCTATGGCTACACCTTC
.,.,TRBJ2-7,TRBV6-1,CASTLEVLPIYEQYF,TGTGCCAGCACCCTAGAGGTTCTACCGATTTACGAGCAGTACTTC
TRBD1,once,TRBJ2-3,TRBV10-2,CASGQATDTQYF,TGCGCCAGCGGACAGGCTACAGATACGCAGTATTTT
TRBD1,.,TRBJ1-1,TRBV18,CASSPLRQGRGGNTEAFF,TGTGCCAGCTCACCTCTACGACAGGGTCGTGGGGGAAACACTGAAGCTTTCTTT
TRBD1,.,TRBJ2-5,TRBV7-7,CASSLNDQGAWETQYF,TGTGCTAGCAGCTTAAATGACCAGGGGGCGTGGGAGACCCAGTACTTC
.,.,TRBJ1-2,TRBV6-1,CASSETFGQPGGYTF,TGTGCCAGCAGTGAAACCTTCGGACAGCCGGGGGGCTACACCTTC
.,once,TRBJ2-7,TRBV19,CASSIAGGYEQYF,TGTGCCAGTAGTATAGCCGGGGGTTACGAGCAGTACTTC
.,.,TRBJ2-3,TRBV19,CASSVTSRTSTDTQYF,TGTGCCAGTAGTGTAACTAGCAGGACTAGCACAGATACGCAGTATTTT
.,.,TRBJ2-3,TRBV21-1,CASSKVVQGRTDTQYF,TGTGCCAGCAGCAAAGTTGTGCAGGGAAGGACAGATACGCAGTATTTT
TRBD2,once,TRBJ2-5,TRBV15,CATSRPGAGLRETQYF,TGTGCCACCAGCAGGCCGGGAGCGGGGCTCCGGGAGACCCAGTACTTC
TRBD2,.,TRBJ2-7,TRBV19,CASRPTSGSAHEQYF,TGTGCCAGTAGACCGACTAGCGGGAGCGCTCACGAGCAGTACTTC
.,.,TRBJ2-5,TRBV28,CASSLRRTSETQYF,TGTGCCAGCAGTTTACGTCGGACGAGCGAGACCCAGTACTTC
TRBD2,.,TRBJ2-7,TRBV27,CASSRERGAYEQYF,TGTGCCAGCAGTCGAGAGCGGGGGGCCTACGAGCAGTACTTC
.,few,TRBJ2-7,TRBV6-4,CASRHSYEQYF,TGTGCCAGCAGACACAGCTACGAGCAGTACTTC
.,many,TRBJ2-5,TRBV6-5,CASSYNLAAQETQYF,TGTGCCAGCAGTTACAATTTGGCAGCCCAAGAGACCCAGTACTTC
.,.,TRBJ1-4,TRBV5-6,CASSSRGLEVEKLFF,TGTGCCAGCAGCTCCCGGGGACTGGAGGTCGAAAAACTGTTTTTT
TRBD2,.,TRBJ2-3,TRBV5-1,CASSFIAGGPDTQYF,TGCGCCAGCAGCTTTATAGCGGGGGGGCCGGATACGCAGTATTTT
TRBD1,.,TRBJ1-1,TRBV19,CAGKYRGHGTEAFF,TGTGCCGGTAAATACAGGGGGCATGGGACTGAAGCTTTCTTT
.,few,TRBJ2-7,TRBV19,CASTRGYEQYF,TGTGCCAGTACCAGGGGTTACGAGCAGTACTTC